Below, 9 T cell receptor beta chains from the same sample are listed, as sequenced in a study of blood T cell repertoires in COVID-19. TCRdb keeps only in-frame clones here, not all; method: immunoSEQ multiplex PCR. The repertoire holds roughly 150,000 clones, 70% to 90% seen once, with 2.5% to 3% in the top ten. The sequenced sample consisted of peripheral blood. The source is a woman older than 75 with COVID-19, enrolled during active disease.

This chain links TRBV18 with TRBJ1-2; 9 nucleotides align to TRBD1. This CDR3 spans 16 amino acids. CDR1 is KGHSH, CDR2 LQKENI, per germline. J was trimmed by 5 bases and V by 6 bases; bases with no gene match: 13. This CDR3 reads CASSLDRGRPFYGYTF. The CDR3 DNA is TGTGCCAGCTCTCTCGACAGGGGGAGGCCCTTTTATGGCTACACCTTC.

This sequence joins TRBV10-3 and TRBJ1-2; 7 bases align to TRBD1. The CDR3 extends over 13 amino acids. Germline-derived CDR1 and CDR2 are ENHRY and SYGVKD. V trimming: 3 bases; J trimming: 2 bases; junction bases outside the gene matches: 0. The CDR3 bases are TGTGCCATCAGTGAACAGGGGAACTATGGCTACACCTTC. Its translation: CAISEQGNYGYTF.

V and J are TRBV7-2 and TRBJ1-2; D is unclear. The CDR3 sequence is 14 residues long. V was cut by 5 bases and J by 4 bases, with 14 bases left in between. Germline-derived CDR1 and CDR2 are SGHTA and FQGNSA. Here the CDR3 DNA reads TGTGCCAGCAGCGTCGGTCATCTTCTCTATGGCTACACCTTC. Protein product: CASSVGHLLYGYTF.

V is TRBV4-3 and J is TRBJ1-1; no clear D gene. Trimming took off 0 bases at V and 3 bases at J, with 8 bases between the two ends. The CDR3 loop spans 14 amino acids. CDR1 is LGHNA, CDR2 YSLEER, per germline. CDR3: CASSQDYYHTEAFF. The CDR3 DNA follows: TGCGCCAGCAGCCAAGACTATTACCACACTGAAGCTTTCTTT.

The V and J genes are TRBV11-2 and TRBJ1-6; TRBD1 matches 9 bases. The trim removed 8 bases at V and 5 bases at J, leaving 7 bases unmatched. Germline loops: CDR1 SGHAT, CDR2 FQNNGV. The CDR3 spans 15 residues. The CDR3 here is CASRGQGVDNSPLHF. In DNA, the CDR3 is TGTGCCAGCCGGGGACAGGGAGTAGATAATTCACCCCTCCACTTT.

V and J are TRBV2 and TRBJ1-5; 7 bases are a match to TRBD1. After removal of 7 bases from V and 3 bases from J, the junction contained 6 bases not matched to a gene. This CDR3 is 14 amino acids long. CDR1 is SNHLY, CDR2 FYNNEI, per germline. The CDR3 nucleotides read TGTGCCAGCACCCCACAGGGGAACAATCAGCCCCAGCATTTT. Amino acids: CASTPQGNNQPQHF. Supplemented by reference TRBV2 and TRBJ1-5, the full variable domain reads EPEVTQTPSHQVTQMGQEVILRCVPISNHLYFYWYRQILGQKVEFLVSFYNNEISEKSEIFDDQFSVERPDGSNFTLKIRSTKLEDSAMYFCASTPQGNNQPQHFGDGTRLSIL.

The sample holds a few counts of this clone. This chain connects TRBV6-5 to TRBJ1-2; 7 nucleotides align to TRBD1. The V gene end was trimmed by 2 bases and the J gene end by 12 bases; junction bases not matched to a gene: 9. The CDR3 covers 13 residues. In germline, CDR1 is MNHEY, CDR2 SVGAGI. The CDR3 region has the DNA TGTGCCAGCAGTTACAACCGGGACAGAACGCACACCTTC. It specifies CASSYNRDRTHTF.

The chain joins TRBV19 to TRBJ2-3; D gene ambiguous. CDR1 is LNHDA, CDR2 SQIVND, per germline (reference sequence). The CDR3 runs 14 residues. Trimming removed 11 bases from V and 2 bases from J, with 17 bases in between. CDR3 protein: CASRLGKHTDTQYF. The CDR3 coding sequence is TGTGCCTCGAGACTCGGTAAACACACAGATACGCAGTATTTT. The variable domain in full, completed from reference TRBV19 and TRBJ2-3, reads DGGITQSPKYLFRKEGQNVTLSCEQNLNHDAMYWYRQDPGQGLRLIYYSQIVNDFQKGDIAEGYSVSREKKESFPLTVTSAQKNPTAFYLCASRLGKHTDTQYFGPGTRLTVL.

This rearrangement joins TRBV12-2 to TRBJ2-7; TRBD2, as called in the table, went unchecked against the DNA. TRBV12-2 is given as a pseudogene. The CDR3 contains 16 residues. CDR3 sequence: CASRLGTSGVIYEQYF. CDR3 nucleotide sequence: TGTGCAAGTCGCTTAGGAACTAGCGGGGTAATCTACGAGCAGTACTTC.